This T cell receptor (beta chain) was sequenced for a study of identical twins. General observations from the study: Researchers reported weaker excess twin sharing in beta out-of-frame sequences. Invariant MAIT and iNKT cells may have partly biased zero-insertion analyses.

Many counts were recorded for this clonotype. The antigen is unknown. Healthy Caucasian individuals made up all the donors. A universal primer site arose from template switching, and cDNA bore unique molecular identifiers. Using its own MiXCR run on the 5' RACE reads, TCRdb lists one record per CDR3 protein. The table records more than 650,000 distinct CDR3 sequences, around 6.1% of them present only once. The CDR3 length is 12 residues. In germline, CDR1 is ENHRY, CDR2 SYGVKD. V was cut by 8 bases and J by 1 base, with 8 bases left in between. Sequencing was done on a sample of naive T cells sorted from blood. The origin of this receptor is a man between 18 and 35 years old in good health. The gene calls are TRBV10-3 and TRBJ2-5; no clear D gene. As DNA, the CDR3 is TGTGCCATCTCTGGGTTCCAAGAGACCCAGTACTTC. Translated, it gives CAISGFQETQYF.